This T cell receptor (beta chain) was captured by sequencing in a study of T cell responses to AZD1222 COVID-19 vaccine. The protocol was immunoSEQ multiplex PCR, while the TCRdb copy is restricted to in-frame clones and leaves out a portion. This sample has about 56,000 clones, with approximately 85% found just once. CDR1 and CDR2 (germline): SGHRS, YFSETQ. The CDR3 consists of 14 residues. V was shortened by 1 base and J by 4 bases, with 8 bases between the two germline ends. This clone was recorded a few times. This chain connects TRBV5-1 to TRBJ2-2, with D unclear. Source: peripheral blood, taken on day 0 of AZD1222 vaccination. This sequence was found in an adult in good health. The CDR3 DNA is TGCGCCAGCAGCTTGTTATCGGGCACCGGGGAGCTGTTTTTT. The encoded protein is CASSLLSGTGELFF.